This entry concerns a single T cell receptor beta chain. Its antigen is as yet unknown. The sample is drawn from a study of cytomegalovirus exposure and HLA in healthy donors. On the study more broadly: Researchers found that roughly 81% of a few hundred genotyped donors fell within the Caucasian-associated ancestry cluster. Study-level findings and limits: In vitro confirmation showed a few CMV-associated chains to be CMV antigen specific.

Germline V CDR1 and CDR2: MNHNS, SASEGT. This CDR3 contains 14 residues. V was trimmed by 10 bases and J by 6 bases, leaving 21 bases between them. PCR involved 60 Vbeta and 13 Jbeta primers. The method was immunoSEQ multiplex PCR; TCRdb's version includes in-frame clones alone and lacks a portion of them. The sample records around 130,000 clones, about 85% being singletons. The sequencing sample was made of PBMCs. The source is a boy aged 10-17 years in good health and CMV-seronegative. The chain employs TRBV6-1 and TRBJ1-1; D is ambiguous. This CDR3 reads CATKSGPAGPEAFF. DNA for the CDR3: TGTGCCACCAAGTCCGGACCCGCGGGCCCTGAAGCTTTCTTT.